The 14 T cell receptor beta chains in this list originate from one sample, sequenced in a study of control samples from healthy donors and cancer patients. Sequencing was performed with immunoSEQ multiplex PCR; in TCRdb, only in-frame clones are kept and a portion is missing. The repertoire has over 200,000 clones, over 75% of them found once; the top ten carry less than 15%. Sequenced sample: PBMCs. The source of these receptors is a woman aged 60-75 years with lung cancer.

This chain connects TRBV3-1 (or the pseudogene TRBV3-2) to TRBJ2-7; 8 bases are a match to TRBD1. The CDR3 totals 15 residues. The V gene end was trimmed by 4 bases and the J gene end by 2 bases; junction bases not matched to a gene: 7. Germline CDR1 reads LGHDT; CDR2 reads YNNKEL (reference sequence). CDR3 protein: CASSPRQGFAYEQYF. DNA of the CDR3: TGTGCCAGCAGCCCAAGACAGGGGTTTGCCTACGAGCAGTACTTC.

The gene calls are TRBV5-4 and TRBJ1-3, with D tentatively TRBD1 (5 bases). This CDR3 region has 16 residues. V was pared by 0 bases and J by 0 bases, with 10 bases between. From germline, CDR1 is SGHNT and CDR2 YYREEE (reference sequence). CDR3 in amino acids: CASSLGGISSGNTIYF. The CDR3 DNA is TGTGCCAGCAGCTTGGGGGGGATTAGCTCTGGAAACACCATATATTTT.

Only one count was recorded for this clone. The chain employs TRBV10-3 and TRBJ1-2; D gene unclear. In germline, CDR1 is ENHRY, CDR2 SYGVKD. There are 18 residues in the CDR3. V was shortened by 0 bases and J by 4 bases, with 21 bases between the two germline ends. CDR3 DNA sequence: TGTGCCATCAGTGAGTCGGCGGCACAGAGCCCCGGCCGCTATGGCTACACCTTC. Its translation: CAISESAAQSPGRYGYTF.

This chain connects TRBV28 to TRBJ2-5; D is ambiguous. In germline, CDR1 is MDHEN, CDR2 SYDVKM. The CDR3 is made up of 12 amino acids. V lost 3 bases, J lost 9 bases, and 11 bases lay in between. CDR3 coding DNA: TGTGCCAGCAGTTTGCCCCTTAATTCCCAGTACTTC. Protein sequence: CASSLPLNSQYF.

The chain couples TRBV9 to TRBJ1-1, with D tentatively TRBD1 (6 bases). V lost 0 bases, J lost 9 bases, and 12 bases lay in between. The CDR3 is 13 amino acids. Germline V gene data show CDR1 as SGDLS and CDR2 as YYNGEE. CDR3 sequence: CASSVAGQLKAFF. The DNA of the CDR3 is TGTGCCAGCAGCGTAGCCGGACAGCTGAAAGCTTTCTTT.

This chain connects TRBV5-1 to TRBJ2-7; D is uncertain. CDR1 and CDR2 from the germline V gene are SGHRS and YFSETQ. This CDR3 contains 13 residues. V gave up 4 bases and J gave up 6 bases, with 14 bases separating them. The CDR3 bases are TGCGCCAGCAGCACCGCCTTAGGCGGCGAGCAGTACTTC. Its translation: CASSTALGGEQYF.

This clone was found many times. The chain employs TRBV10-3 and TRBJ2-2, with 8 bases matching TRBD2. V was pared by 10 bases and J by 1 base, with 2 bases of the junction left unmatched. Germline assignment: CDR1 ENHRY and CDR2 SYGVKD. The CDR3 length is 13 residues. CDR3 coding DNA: TGTGCCACCCGGGAGGGGAACACCGGGGAGCTGTTTTTT. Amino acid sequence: CATREGNTGELFF.

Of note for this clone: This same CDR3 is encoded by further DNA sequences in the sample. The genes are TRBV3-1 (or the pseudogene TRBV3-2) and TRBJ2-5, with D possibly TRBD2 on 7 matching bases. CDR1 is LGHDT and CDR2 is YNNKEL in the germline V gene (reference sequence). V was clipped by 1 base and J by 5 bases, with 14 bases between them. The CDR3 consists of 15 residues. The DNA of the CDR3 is TGTGCCAGCAGCCAAGCGGGGGGCTCCCGTGAGACCCAGTACTTC. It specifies CASSQAGGSRETQYF.

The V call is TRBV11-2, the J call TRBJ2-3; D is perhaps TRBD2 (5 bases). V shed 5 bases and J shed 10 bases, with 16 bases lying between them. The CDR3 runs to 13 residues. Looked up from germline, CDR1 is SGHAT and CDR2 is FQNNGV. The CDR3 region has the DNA TGTGCCAGCAGCAATGACTGGGGAGCACCGCAGTATTTT. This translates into CASSNDWGAPQYF.

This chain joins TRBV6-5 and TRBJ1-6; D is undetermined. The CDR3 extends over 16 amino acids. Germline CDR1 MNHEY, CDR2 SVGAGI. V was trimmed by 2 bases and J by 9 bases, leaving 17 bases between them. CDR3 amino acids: CASSYRLDFPGSPLHF. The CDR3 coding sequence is TGTGCCAGCAGTTACCGCTTGGATTTCCCAGGTTCACCCCTCCACTTT.

CDR3 residues: CASSVAGTSGIGEQFF. In DNA form, the CDR3 reads TGTGCCAGCAGCGTAGCCGGGACTAGCGGGATTGGTGAGCAGTTCTTC. The rearrangement joins TRBV9 to TRBJ2-1; 13 nucleotides line up with TRBD2. V shed 0 bases, J shed 9 bases, and the junction held 6 bases outside the gene matches. Germline V gene data show CDR1 as SGDLS and CDR2 as YYNGEE. The CDR3 runs to 16 residues.

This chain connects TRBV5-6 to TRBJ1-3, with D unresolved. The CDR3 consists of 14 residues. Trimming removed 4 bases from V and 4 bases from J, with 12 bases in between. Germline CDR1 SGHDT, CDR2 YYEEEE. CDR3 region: CASSLRALGNTIYF. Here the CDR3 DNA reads TGTGCCAGCAGCCTCCGGGCGCTGGGAAACACCATATATTTT.

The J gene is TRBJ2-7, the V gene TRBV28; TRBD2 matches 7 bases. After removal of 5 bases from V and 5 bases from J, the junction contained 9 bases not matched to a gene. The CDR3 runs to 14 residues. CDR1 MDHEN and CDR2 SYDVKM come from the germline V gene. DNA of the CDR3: TGTGCCAGCAGTACACCAGCGGGATCGAACGAGCAGTACTTC. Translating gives CASSTPAGSNEQYF.

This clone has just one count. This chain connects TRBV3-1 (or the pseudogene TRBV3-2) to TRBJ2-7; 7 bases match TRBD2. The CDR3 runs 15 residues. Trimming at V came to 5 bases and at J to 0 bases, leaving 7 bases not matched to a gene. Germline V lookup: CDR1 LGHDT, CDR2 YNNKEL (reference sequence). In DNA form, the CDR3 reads TGTGCCAGCAGCTCAGGTGGGGGGGGCTCCTACGAGCAGTACTTC. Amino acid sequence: CASSSGGGGSYEQYF.